The clone carrying this T cell receptor beta chain was recorded once. Its antigen remains unknown. This entry comes from a study of T-cell memory formation after mild COVID-19. Study details: TCR clusters mostly belonged to single donors. Study outcomes and limitations: Later expanders leaned CD4+, whereas day 15 to 85 contracting clones were balanced CD4/CD8.

There are 14 residues in the CDR3. Trimming removed 1 base at V and 4 bases at J, with 13 bases between. Germline V gene data show CDR1 as DFQATT and CDR2 as SNEGSKA (reference sequence). The 5'RACE method, run with constant-segment primers, produced TCR alpha and TCR beta cDNA libraries (carrying sample barcodes and UMIs). TCRdb reprocessed the 5' RACE reads via MiXCR and lists one record per CDR3 protein. Among about 410,000 distinct CDR3 sequences listed, about 20% were seen once. V gene TRBV20-1 combines with J gene TRBJ2-5, with D tentatively TRBD2 (5 bases). The TCR comes from a man aged 18 to 35 who had mild COVID-19 (a few samples of this study predate the infection). Cell type and time point are not known. Sequencing was carried out using PBMCs or a T cell subset sorted from them (not recorded which). CDR3 nucleotide sequence: TGCAGTGCTAGAGTCCCCCCGGGGATAGAGACCCAGTACTTC. The encoded protein is CSARVPPGIETQYF.